This TCR beta chain emerged from a study of T cell changes during pregnancy in multiple sclerosis. The protocol was immunoSEQ multiplex PCR, while the TCRdb copy is restricted to in-frame clones and leaves out a portion. Of 50,000 or so clones in the sample, 85% to 95% were seen once. This TCR came from a female donor with multiple sclerosis, enrolled in a pregnancy study. Sequences were derived from CD4+ T cells from peripheral blood mononuclear cells, sampled in the second trimester of pregnancy.

This CDR3 is CASSITGPNTGELFF. The CDR3 nucleotides read TGTGCCAGCAGCATTACAGGACCCAACACCGGGGAGCTGTTTTTT. The chain employs TRBV5-6 and TRBJ2-2; possible D gene TRBD1, 5 bases. V lost 4 bases, J lost 2 bases, and 12 bases lay in between. Germline V CDR1 and CDR2: SGHDT, YYEEEE. The CDR3 runs to 15 residues. Drawing the rest from reference TRBV5-6 and TRBJ2-2, the complete variable domain is DAGVTQSPTHLIKTRGQQVTLRCSPKSGHDTVSWYQQALGQGPQFIFQYYEEEERQRGNFPDRFSGHQFPNYSSELNVNALLLGDSALYLCASSITGPNTGELFFGEGSRLTVL.